Following are 27 T cell receptor beta chains from one sample sequenced in a study of blood T cell repertoires in COVID-19. Repertoires were generated with immunoSEQ multiplex PCR, while TCRdb's copy carries only in-frame clones and drops some. The data hold 80,000 to 130,000 clones, with nearly 90% observed a single time. Sequenced: peripheral blood. The origin of the receptors is a woman aged 60 to 75 with acute or convalescent COVID-19.

V is TRBV28 and J is TRBJ2-3; 11 bases map to TRBD2. Germline CDR1 reads MDHEN; CDR2 reads SYDVKM. CDR3 size: 16 residues. The V and J ends lost 5 bases and 4 bases, in that order; junction bases with no gene match: 8. In DNA form, the CDR3 reads TGTGCCAGCAGTCCCCTAGCGGGAGGCCGCCCAGATACGCAGTATTTT. Translation gives CASSPLAGGRPDTQYF.

This clone showed up just once. J is TRBJ1-2 and V is TRBV5-1; D is possibly TRBD1 (5 bases). Germline-derived CDR1 and CDR2 are SGHRS and YFSETQ. This CDR3 is 13 amino acids long. V gave up 6 bases and J gave up 2 bases, with 11 bases separating them. The CDR3 bases are TGCGCCAGCACCTTAGACAGCAACTATGGCTACACCTTC. Translation gives CASTLDSNYGYTF.

The rearrangement uses TRBV10-3 and TRBJ1-1, with TRBD1 matching over 8 bases. The germline gives CDR1 ENHRY, CDR2 SYGVKD. V lost 5 bases, J lost 1 base, and 12 bases stayed unmatched. The CDR3 contains 17 residues. CDR3 nucleotides: TGTGCCATCAGTCACGGACAGGGTCATGGGACGAACACTGAAGCTTTCTTT. Translated: CAISHGQGHGTNTEAFF.

This rearrangement joins TRBV3-1 (or the pseudogene TRBV3-2) to TRBJ2-7; TRBD1 matches 8 bases. CDR1 LGHDT and CDR2 YNNKEL come from the germline V gene (reference sequence). This CDR3 contains 18 residues. Unmatched junction bases numbered 16, after V lost 0 bases and J lost 6 bases. The CDR3 here is CASSQDRFWGQVESEQYF. The CDR3 DNA sequence: TGTGCCAGCAGCCAAGATCGGTTCTGGGGACAGGTCGAGTCCGAGCAGTACTTC.

This clone occurred once. The genes are TRBV29-1 and TRBJ1-5; D is perhaps TRBD1 (5 bases). The CDR3 runs to 13 residues. V lost 4 bases and J 0 bases, leaving 7 bases between the germline ends. The germline V gene encodes CDR1 SQVTM and CDR2 ANQGSEA. Here the CDR3 DNA reads TGCAGCGTTGGTCAGGGTAGCAATCAGCCCCAGCATTTT. This sequence encodes CSVGQGSNQPQHF.

The chain is built from TRBV19 and TRBJ1-1; TRBD1 aligns across 10 bases. CDR1 is LNHDA, CDR2 SQIVND, per germline (reference sequence). Germline trimming cut 4 bases from V and 10 bases from J; bases unmatched to any gene: 6. The CDR3 contains 13 residues. CDR3 bases: TGTGCCAGTAGTAAAGGACAGGGGGGAGGAGCTTTCTTT. Residues: CASSKGQGGGAFF.

This clone was observed a handful of times. The genes are TRBV30 and TRBJ1-1, with TRBD1 as a possible D gene (5 bases). The V end was cut by 5 bases, the J end by 7 bases, with 17 bases between. The CDR3 has 13 residues. Germline CDR1 and CDR2: GTSNPN and SVGIG (reference sequence). CDR3 bases: TGTGCCTGGGGGGGAGGGGACCGGCGTGAAGCTTTCTTT. Translation gives CAWGGGDRREAFF. The entire variable domain, with the rest obtained from reference TRBV30 and TRBJ1-1, is as follows: SQTIHQWPATLVQPVGSPLSLECTVEGTSNPNLYWYRQAAGRGLQLLFYSVGIGQISSEVPQNLSASRPQDRQFILSSKKLLLSDSGFYLCAWGGGDRREAFFGQGTRLTVV.

This chain uses TRBV9 with TRBJ2-1, with 7 bases matching TRBD1. The CDR3 consists of 16 residues. Germline-derived CDR1 and CDR2 are SGDLS and YYNGEE. V trimming: 3 bases; J trimming: 5 bases; junction bases outside the gene matches: 11. CDR3 region: CASSARTGGPHNEQFF. The CDR3, as DNA: TGTGCCAGCAGCGCCCGGACAGGCGGCCCCCACAATGAGCAGTTCTTC.

V and J are TRBV29-1 and TRBJ2-1, with D possibly being TRBD2 (6 bases). This CDR3 region has 13 residues. V was pared by 6 bases and J by 3 bases, with 12 bases between. CDR1 and CDR2 (germline): SQVTM, ANQGSEA. As DNA, the CDR3 is TGCAGCGTACGACTAGACGACTACAATGAGCAGTTCTTC. It specifies CSVRLDDYNEQFF.

This chain links TRBV5-1 with TRBJ1-2; 9 nucleotides match TRBD1. This CDR3 is built from 15 residues. Trimming removed 4 bases from V and 2 bases from J; junction bases left unmatched: 6. Germline loops: CDR1 SGHRS, CDR2 YFSETQ. The DNA for the CDR3 is TGCGCCAGCAGCGTAGGACAGGGGATAAACTATGGCTACACCTTC. It encodes CASSVGQGINYGYTF.

The CDR3 protein is CASSARTSGSSGELFF. In DNA form, the CDR3 reads TGTGCCAGCTCAGCACGGACTAGCGGGAGCTCCGGGGAGCTGTTTTTT. The chain employs TRBV18 and TRBJ2-2, with 13 nucleotides matching TRBD2. The germline gives CDR1 KGHSH, CDR2 LQKENI. There are 16 residues in the CDR3. Losses at the gene ends were 5 bases for V and 6 bases for J; bases not matched to a gene: 6.

The chain recombines TRBV15 with TRBJ2-6; the D is unclear. V dropped 0 bases and J dropped 1 base, with 7 bases sitting between them. The CDR3 sequence is 16 residues long. The germline CDR1 and CDR2 sequences are LNHNV and YYDKDF (reference sequence). The CDR3 loop reads CATSREGLSGANVLTF. CDR3 in DNA: TGTGCCACCAGCAGAGAGGGCCTTTCTGGGGCCAACGTCCTGACTTTC.

The CDR3 coding sequence is TGCAGCGTATGGACTAGCGGCAACGAGCAGTACTTC. Residues: CSVWTSGNEQYF. The chain uses TRBV29-1 and TRBJ2-7; 10 bases are a match to TRBD2. CDR1 SQVTM and CDR2 ANQGSEA come from the germline V gene. The CDR3 is made up of 12 amino acids. V trimming: 6 bases; J trimming: 5 bases; junction bases outside the gene matches: 4.

The chain employs TRBV28 and TRBJ1-2; 11 bases fit TRBD1. There are 15 residues in the CDR3. Germline loops: CDR1 MDHEN, CDR2 SYDVKM. V shed 8 bases and J 5 bases; nucleotides not matched to a gene: 10. The CDR3 loop is CASSQPGQGAYGYTF. CDR3 in DNA: TGTGCCAGCTCCCAACCCGGACAGGGGGCATATGGCTACACCTTC.

The chain carries TRBV27 and TRBJ1-3; D call uncertain. The germline CDR1 and CDR2 sequences are MNHEY and SMNVEV (reference sequence). The CDR3 consists of 12 residues. V was clipped by 6 bases and J by 1 base, with 4 bases between them. CDR3 nucleotide sequence: TGTGCCAGCAGGTCATCTGGAAACACCATATATTTT. It is translated as CASRSSGNTIYF.

This sequence joins TRBV28 and TRBJ2-5; the match to TRBD2 covers 7 bases. V lost 3 bases and J lost 5; bases outside the gene matches: 6. Germline-derived CDR1 and CDR2 are MDHEN and SYDVKM. This CDR3 is built from 14 residues. The CDR3 nucleotides are TGTGCCAGCAGTTTGGGGGAGGGGACGGAGACCCAGTACTTC. Amino acid sequence: CASSLGEGTETQYF.

This sequence joins TRBV19 and TRBJ1-5; D not certain. CDR3 length: 14 amino acids. The V gene's germline CDR1 is LNHDA and CDR2 SQIVND (reference sequence). V lost 3 bases, J lost 7 bases, and 13 bases lay in between. CDR3 coding DNA: TGTGCCAGTAGTATTCAGGCAGGAGGGCAGCCCCAGCATTTT. It codes for CASSIQAGGQPQHF.

Comment on this clone: Within the sample, other DNA sequences also encode this same CDR3. The genes are TRBV3-1 (or the pseudogene TRBV3-2) and TRBJ2-6; D is perhaps TRBD2 (5 bases). The CDR3 has 16 residues. Germline CDR1 and CDR2: LGHDT and YNNKEL (reference sequence). Trimming removed 3 bases at V and 0 bases at J, with 9 bases between. The CDR3 loop is CASSQRSGSGANVLTF. CDR3 nucleotides: TGTGCCAGCAGCCAGAGAAGCGGCTCTGGGGCCAACGTCCTGACTTTC.

This chain connects TRBV9 to TRBJ2-7; D perhaps matches TRBD2 (6 bases). Germline V CDR1 and CDR2: SGDLS, YYNGEE. This CDR3 comprises 15 residues. With 0 bases removed from V and 6 bases from J, the gap between germline ends came to 16 bases. As DNA, the CDR3 is TGTGCCAGCAGCGTAGCTCCCGGACTACCGGCCGAGCAGTACTTC. Translating it yields CASSVAPGLPAEQYF.

V usage is TRBV20-1 and J usage is TRBJ2-1; D may be TRBD2 (7 bases). Per the germline V gene, CDR1 is DFQATT and CDR2 is SNEGSKA (reference sequence). Trimming pared 3 bases from V and 4 bases from J, leaving 16 bases between. The CDR3 covers 15 residues. The CDR3 sequence: CSASGGYSGYNEQFF. The CDR3 coding sequence is TGCAGTGCTAGTGGGGGCTATAGCGGGTACAATGAGCAGTTCTTC.

The rearrangement links TRBV18 to TRBJ2-1; TRBD2 matches at 8 bases. The CDR3 runs to 16 residues. V lost 0 bases, J lost 4 bases, and 5 bases stayed unmatched. Germline-derived CDR1 and CDR2 are KGHSH and LQKENI. CDR3: CASSPPLAGLYNEQFF. As DNA, the CDR3 is TGTGCCAGCTCACCACCCCTAGCGGGTTTATACAATGAGCAGTTCTTC.

The chain recombines TRBV19 with TRBJ2-5; 7 bases line up with TRBD2. CDR1 LNHDA and CDR2 SQIVND come from the germline V gene (reference sequence). J gave up 2 bases and V 2 bases, and 5 bases lay outside the gene matches. The CDR3 has 15 residues. The CDR3 DNA sequence: TGTGCCAGTAGTATACTAGCGGCAGCTCAAGAGACCCAGTACTTC. It translates to CASSILAAAQETQYF.

The chain recombines TRBV7-2 with TRBJ1-1; D perhaps matches TRBD1 (5 bases). In germline, CDR1 is SGHTA, CDR2 FQGNSA. V lost 1 base, J lost 3 bases, and 9 bases lay in between. The CDR3 extends over 14 amino acids. The CDR3 DNA follows: TGTGCCAGCAGCTTAGGCGGGGGGGACACTGAAGCTTTCTTT. The encoded protein is CASSLGGGDTEAFF.

The chain is built from TRBV5-6 and TRBJ2-7, with TRBD2 as a possible D gene (5 bases). The CDR3 has 15 residues. Germline CDR1 is SGHDT and CDR2 is YYEEEE. V was trimmed by 2 bases and J by 1 base, leaving 13 bases between them. CDR3 amino acids: CASSFQGSTSYEQYV. As DNA, the CDR3 is TGTGCCAGCAGCTTCCAAGGGAGTACGTCCTACGAGCAGTACGTC.

This chain connects TRBV13 to TRBJ2-1; D possibly corresponds to TRBD2 (5 bases). CDR1 PRHDT and CDR2 FYEKMQ come from the germline V gene (reference sequence). This CDR3 has 12 residues. Trimming took off 3 bases at V and 8 bases at J, with 8 bases between the two ends. The CDR3 nucleotides are TGTGCCAGCAGCTTGCGGGTCCATGAGCAGTTCTTC. It specifies CASSLRVHEQFF.

The chain joins TRBV7-9 to TRBJ1-5; 7 nucleotides align to TRBD1. This CDR3 has 14 amino acids. V dropped 6 bases and J dropped 3; count of bases not matched to a gene: 5. CDR1 is SEHNR, CDR2 FQNEAQ, per germline (reference sequence). The CDR3 here is CASSLGQVNQPQHF. CDR3 DNA: TGTGCCAGCAGTCTCGGACAGGTCAATCAGCCCCAGCATTTT.

V is TRBV7-2 and J is TRBJ1-3, with D possibly TRBD1 on 5 matching bases. Germline CDR1 SGHTA, CDR2 FQGNSA. The CDR3 is 16 residues long. Trimming took off 4 bases at V and 4 bases at J, with 17 bases between the two ends. The CDR3 spells CASSSPPTGVGNTIYF. In DNA, the CDR3 is TGTGCCAGCAGCTCCCCGCCAACAGGCGTCGGAAACACCATATATTTT.